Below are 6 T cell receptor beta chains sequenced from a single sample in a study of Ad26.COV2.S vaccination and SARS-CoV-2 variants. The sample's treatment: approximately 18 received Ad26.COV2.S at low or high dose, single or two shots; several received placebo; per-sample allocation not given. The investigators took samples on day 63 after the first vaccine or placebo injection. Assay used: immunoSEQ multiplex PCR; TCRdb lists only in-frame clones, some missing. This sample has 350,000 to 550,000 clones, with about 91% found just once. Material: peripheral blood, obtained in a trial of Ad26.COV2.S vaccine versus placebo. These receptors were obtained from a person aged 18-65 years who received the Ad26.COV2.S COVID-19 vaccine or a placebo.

As DNA, the CDR3 is TGTGCCAGCAGCTTGGGGGAATCCTCACCCCTCCACTTT. As protein: CASSLGESSPLHF. The genes are TRBV5-6 and TRBJ1-6; D unresolved. The germline gives CDR1 SGHDT, CDR2 YYEEEE. Trimming pared 0 bases from V and 10 bases from J, leaving 8 bases between. The CDR3 loop spans 13 amino acids.

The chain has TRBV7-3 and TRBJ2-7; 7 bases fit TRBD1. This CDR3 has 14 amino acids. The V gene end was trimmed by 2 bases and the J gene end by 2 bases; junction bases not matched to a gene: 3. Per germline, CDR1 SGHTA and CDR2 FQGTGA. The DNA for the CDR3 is TGTGCCAGCAGCTTAGGAACAGGGGCCTACGAGCAGTACTTC. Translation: CASSLGTGAYEQYF.

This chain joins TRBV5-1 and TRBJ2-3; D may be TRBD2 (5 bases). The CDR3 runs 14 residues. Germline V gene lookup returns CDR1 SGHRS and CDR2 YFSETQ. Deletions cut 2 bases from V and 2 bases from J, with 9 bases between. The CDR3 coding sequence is TGCGCCAGCAGCTTTGAGCGGCCCACAGATACGCAGTATTTT. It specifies CASSFERPTDTQYF.

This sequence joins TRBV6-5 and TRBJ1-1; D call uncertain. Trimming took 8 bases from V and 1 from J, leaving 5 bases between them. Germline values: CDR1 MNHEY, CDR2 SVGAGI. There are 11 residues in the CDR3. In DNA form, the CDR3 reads TGTGCCAGCGCGGGGAACACTGAAGCTTTCTTT. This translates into CASAGNTEAFF.

The CDR3 DNA sequence: TGTGCCAGCAGTTACGGCGGGAGGGCCCTCATAGAGACCCAGTACTTC. Amino acids: CASSYGGRALIETQYF. V usage is TRBV6-5 and J usage is TRBJ2-5, with 9 nucleotides matching TRBD2. The CDR3 consists of 16 residues. Trimming removed 2 bases from V and 4 bases from J; junction bases left unmatched: 8. The V gene's germline CDR1 is MNHEY and CDR2 SVGAGI.

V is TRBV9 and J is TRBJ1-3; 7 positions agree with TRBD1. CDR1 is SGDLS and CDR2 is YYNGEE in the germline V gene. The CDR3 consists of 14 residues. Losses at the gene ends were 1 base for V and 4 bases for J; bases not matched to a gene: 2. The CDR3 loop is CASSVSGGGNTIYF. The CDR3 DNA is TGTGCCAGCAGCGTATCAGGGGGAGGAAACACCATATATTTT.